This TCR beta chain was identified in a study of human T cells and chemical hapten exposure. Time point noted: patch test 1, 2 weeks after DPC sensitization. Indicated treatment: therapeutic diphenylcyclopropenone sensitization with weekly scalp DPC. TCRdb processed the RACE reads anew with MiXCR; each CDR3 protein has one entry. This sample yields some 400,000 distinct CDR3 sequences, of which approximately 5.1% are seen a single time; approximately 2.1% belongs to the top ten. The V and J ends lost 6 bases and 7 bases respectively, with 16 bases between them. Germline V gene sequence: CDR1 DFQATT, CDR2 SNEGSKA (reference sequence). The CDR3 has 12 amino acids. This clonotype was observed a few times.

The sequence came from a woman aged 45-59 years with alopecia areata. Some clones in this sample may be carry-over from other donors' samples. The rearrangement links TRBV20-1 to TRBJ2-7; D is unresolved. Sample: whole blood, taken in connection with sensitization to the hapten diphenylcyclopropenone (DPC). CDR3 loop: CSAITRDLEQYF. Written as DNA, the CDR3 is TGCAGTGCCATCACACGAGATTTGGAGCAGTACTTC.